The TCR beta chain described here comes from a study of PD-L1 blockade in urothelial cancer (dated by TCRdb to the late 2010s). As for the study more broadly: Every patient began therapy around 2014 and was given atezolizumab 1,200 mg intravenously every 3 weeks. Twenty-five of 29 patients were males with bladder-origin urothelial cancer, and about 65% of the roughly 30 reported a prior smoking history. An ECOG performance status of 0 or 1 was recorded for the patients, and 0 to 3 prior chemotherapy regimens had been received by the patients. Blood samples were analyzed at two time points: 3 weeks after treatment start (second dose) and 6 weeks after treatment start. A median of 141,255 T cells and 80,000 or so unique TCRs was obtained from blood samples, and a median clonality of approximately 0.086 was observed. The study, an exploratory multi-omic analysis, examined somatic, immune and clinical correlates of response to PD-L1 blockade with atezolizumab in urothelial cancer. TCR sequencing covered pretreatment tumor samples and matched, serially collected peripheral blood taken before and after atezolizumab treatment. Progression-free survival longer than 6 months counted as durable clinical benefit, and TCR features were additionally tested against both progression-free and overall survival. In the same patients, pretreatment tumors underwent whole exome sequencing and RNA sequencing in addition to TCR sequencing. Durable clinical benefit was achieved by nine patients but not by the remaining 20. Around 29 patients had pretreatment blood TCR-seq, some 25 had at least one posttreatment blood collection, and some 25 had tumor TCR-seq.

Comments on this clone: Its antigen is unknown. Per-nucleotide qualities are absent, and no much larger clonotype sits a single base away.

Synthetic TCR analog templates were spiked into each PCR so that absolute template abundance could be estimated from read counts. TCRbeta CDR3 regions were amplified from genomic DNA with bias-controlled V and J gene primers using the immunoSEQ assay. Sequencing of rearranged TCRbeta segments was done at approximately 20X coverage. The paper's processing steps were these. Sequencing errors were corrected by clustering and CDR3s were annotated against IMGT to assign V, D and J genes. Downstream analyses used only productive TCRbeta rearrangements, leaving out any out-of-frame or stop-codon sequences. To compute clonality, Shannon entropy was normalized by the log of the number of unique productive sequences and then subtracted from one. Fisher's exact test with Benjamini-Hochberg correction, using a cutoff of adjusted p below 0.01, was how clones that differed between time points or between blood and tumor were identified. TCRdb took over this immuneACCESS table, retaining in-frame rearrangements with V and J assigned. Such tables are incomplete; in checked studies, under half of the missing clones stem from an unresolved V gene, and the remainder is unexplained. Clone size and V and J calls were adopted from that table, with D and trimming inferred from the DNA. The sample table lists about 52,000 clones, 84% of them with a count of one. The top ten clonotypes cover approximately 6% of the sample.

Per the germline V gene, SGHAT is the CDR1 and FQNNGV is the CDR2. From cysteine to phenylalanine, the CDR3 is 15 amino acids long. Just the 45-base CDR3 DNA is kept, in frame starting at base 1. V gives up 0 bases and J gives up 0 bases, and the segment between their germline ends measures 8 bases. On the study overall, not on this receptor specifically: Small sample size (n of about 30) and many exploratory analyses mean the results are intended to be hypothesis-generating. Improved progression-free and overall survival was found to be associated with pretreatment peripheral blood TCR clonality below the median. Greater expansion of tumor-associated TCR clones in peripheral blood 3 weeks after the start of treatment was observed in patients with durable benefit (n ≈ 22, p = 0.022).

The cohort included 25 to 30 patients with locally advanced or metastatic urothelial carcinoma who were treated at Memorial Sloan Kettering on a trial protocol. Peripheral blood mononuclear cells were collected pretreatment and during treatment, with between 1 and 8 total time points obtained per patient. The Qiagen DNeasy Blood extraction kit was used to purify genomic DNA from total PBMCs and tumor samples. PBMCs were collected pretreatment and during treatment and were isolated and stored as previously described. The material sequenced was PBMCs, taken around atezolizumab (anti-PD-L1) treatment. This sequence originates from a man aged 40-49 years with urothelial cancer. Here the chain combines TRBV11-2 and TRBJ1-1, and possibly TRBD1, on 5 matching bases. The sequenced DNA is TGTGCCAGCAGCTTAGAAGGGGCCATGAACACTGAAGCTTTCTTT. Its protein is CASSLEGAMNTEAFF.